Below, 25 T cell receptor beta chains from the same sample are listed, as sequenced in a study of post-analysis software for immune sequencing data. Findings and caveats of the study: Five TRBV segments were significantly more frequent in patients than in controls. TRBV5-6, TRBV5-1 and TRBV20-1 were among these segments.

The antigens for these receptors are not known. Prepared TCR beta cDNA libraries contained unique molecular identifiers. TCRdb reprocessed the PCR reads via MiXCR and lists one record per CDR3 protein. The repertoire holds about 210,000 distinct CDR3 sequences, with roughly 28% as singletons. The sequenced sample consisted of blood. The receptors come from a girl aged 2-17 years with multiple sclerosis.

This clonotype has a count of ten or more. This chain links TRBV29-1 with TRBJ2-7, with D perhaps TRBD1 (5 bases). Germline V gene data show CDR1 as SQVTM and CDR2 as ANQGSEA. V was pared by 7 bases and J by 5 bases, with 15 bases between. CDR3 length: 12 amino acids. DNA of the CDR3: TGCAGCGCTTTGACTGGGGCGGACGAGCAGTACTTC. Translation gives CSALTGADEQYF.

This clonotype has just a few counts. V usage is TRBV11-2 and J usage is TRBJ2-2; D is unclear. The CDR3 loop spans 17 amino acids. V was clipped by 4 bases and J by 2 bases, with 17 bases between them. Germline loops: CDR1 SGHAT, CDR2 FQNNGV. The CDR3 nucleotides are TGTGCCAGCAGCTCCCCTCCTCTTCTCAGAAACACCGGGGAGCTGTTTTTT. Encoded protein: CASSSPPLLRNTGELFF.

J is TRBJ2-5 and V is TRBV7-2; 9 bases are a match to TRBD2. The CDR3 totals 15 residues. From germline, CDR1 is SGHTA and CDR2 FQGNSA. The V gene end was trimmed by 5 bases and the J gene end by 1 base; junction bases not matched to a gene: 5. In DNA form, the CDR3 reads TGTGCCAGCAGCCCCAGCGGGGGGCCCCAAGAGACCCAGTACTTC. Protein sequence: CASSPSGGPQETQYF. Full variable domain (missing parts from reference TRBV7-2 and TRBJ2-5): GAGVSQSPSNKVTEKGKDVELRCDPISGHTALYWYRQSLGQGLEFLIYFQGNSAPDKSGLPSDRFSAERTGGSVSTLTIQRTQQEDSAVYLCASSPSGGPQETQYFGPGTRLLVL.

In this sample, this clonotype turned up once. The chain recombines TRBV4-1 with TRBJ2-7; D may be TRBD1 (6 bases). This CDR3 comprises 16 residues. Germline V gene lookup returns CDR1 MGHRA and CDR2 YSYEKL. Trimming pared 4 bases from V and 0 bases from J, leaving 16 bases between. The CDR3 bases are TGCGCCAGCAGCCGCATACAGGGCGAAAGCTCCTACGAGCAGTACTTC. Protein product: CASSRIQGESSYEQYF.

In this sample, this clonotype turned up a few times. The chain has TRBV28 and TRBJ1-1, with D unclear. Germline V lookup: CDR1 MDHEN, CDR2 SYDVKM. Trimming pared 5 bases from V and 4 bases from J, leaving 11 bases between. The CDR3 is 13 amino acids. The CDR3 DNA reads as TGTGCCAGCAGTCCTCTAAGTCCCACTGAAGCTTTCTTT. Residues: CASSPLSPTEAFF. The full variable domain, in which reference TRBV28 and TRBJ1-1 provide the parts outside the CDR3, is DVKVTQSSRYLVKRTGEKVFLECVQDMDHENMFWYRQDPGLGLRLIYFSYDVKMKEKGDIPEGYSVSREKKERFSLILESASTNQTSMYLCASSPLSPTEAFFGQGTRLTVV.

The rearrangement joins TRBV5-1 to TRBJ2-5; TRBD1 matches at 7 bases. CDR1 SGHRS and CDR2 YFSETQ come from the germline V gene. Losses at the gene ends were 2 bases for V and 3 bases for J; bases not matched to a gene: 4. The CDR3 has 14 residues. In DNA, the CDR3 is TGCGCCAGCAGCTTCGGGCAGGGGGAAGAGACCCAGTACTTC. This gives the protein CASSFGQGEETQYF.

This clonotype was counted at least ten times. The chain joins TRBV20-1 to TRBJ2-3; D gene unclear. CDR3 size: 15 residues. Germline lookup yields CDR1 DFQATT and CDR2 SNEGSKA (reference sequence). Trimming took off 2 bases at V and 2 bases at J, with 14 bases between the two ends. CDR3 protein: CSARFPRGDTDTQYF. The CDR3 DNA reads TGCAGTGCTAGATTCCCGAGAGGTGACACAGATACGCAGTATTTT.

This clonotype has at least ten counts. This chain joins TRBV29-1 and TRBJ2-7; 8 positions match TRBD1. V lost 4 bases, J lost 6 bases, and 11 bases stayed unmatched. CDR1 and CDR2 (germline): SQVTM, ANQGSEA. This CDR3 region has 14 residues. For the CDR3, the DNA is TGCAGCGTTGGGGGCACCAGGGGGCTCGGCGAGCAGTACTTC. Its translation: CSVGGTRGLGEQYF.

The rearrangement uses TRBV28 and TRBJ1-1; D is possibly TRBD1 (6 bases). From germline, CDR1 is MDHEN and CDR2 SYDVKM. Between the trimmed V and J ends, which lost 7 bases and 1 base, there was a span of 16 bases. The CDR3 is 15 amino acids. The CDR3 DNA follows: TGTGCCAGCAAGTTCCAGGGGCCTCGGAACACTGAAGCTTTCTTT. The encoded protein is CASKFQGPRNTEAFF.

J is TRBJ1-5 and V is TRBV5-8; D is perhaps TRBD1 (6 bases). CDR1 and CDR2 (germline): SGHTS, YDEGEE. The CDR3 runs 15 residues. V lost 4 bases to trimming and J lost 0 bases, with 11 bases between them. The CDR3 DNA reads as TGTGCCAGCAGCGTACAGGGCTATAGCAATCAGCCCCAGCATTTT. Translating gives CASSVQGYSNQPQHF. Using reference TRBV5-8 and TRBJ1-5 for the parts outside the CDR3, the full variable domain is EAGVTQSPTHLIKTRGQQATLRCSPISGHTSVYWYQQALGLGLQFLLWYDEGEERNRGNFPPRFSGRQFPNYSSELNVNALELEDSALYLCASSVQGYSNQPQHFGDGTRLSIL.

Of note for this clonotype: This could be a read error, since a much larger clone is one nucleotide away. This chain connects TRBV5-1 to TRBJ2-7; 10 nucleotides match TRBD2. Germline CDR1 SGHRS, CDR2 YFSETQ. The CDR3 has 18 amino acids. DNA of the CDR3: TGCGCCAGCAGCTTGGCGCCGGTACAGCGGGGGGGAGCCTACGGGCAGTACTTC. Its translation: CASSLAPVQRGGAYGQYF. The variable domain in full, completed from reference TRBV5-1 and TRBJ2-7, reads KAGVTQTPRYLIKTRGQQVTLSCSPISGHRSVSWYQQTPGQGLQFLFEYFSETQRNKGNFPGRFSGRQFSNSRSEMNVSTLELGDSALYLCASSLAPVQRGGAYGQYFGPGTRLTVT.

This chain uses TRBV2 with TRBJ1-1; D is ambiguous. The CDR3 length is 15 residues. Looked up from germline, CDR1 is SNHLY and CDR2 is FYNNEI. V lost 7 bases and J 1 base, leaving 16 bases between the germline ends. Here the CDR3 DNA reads TGTGCCAGCATCCAGAAGAGGTATTCGAACACTGAAGCTTTCTTT. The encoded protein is CASIQKRYSNTEAFF.

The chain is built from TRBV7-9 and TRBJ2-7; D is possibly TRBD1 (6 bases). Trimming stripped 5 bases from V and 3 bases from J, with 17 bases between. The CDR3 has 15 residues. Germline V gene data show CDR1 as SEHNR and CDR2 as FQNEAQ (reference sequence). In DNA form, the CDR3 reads TGTGCCAGCAGCCAGCAAACAGGGATCAACTACGAGCAGTACTTC. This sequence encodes CASSQQTGINYEQYF.

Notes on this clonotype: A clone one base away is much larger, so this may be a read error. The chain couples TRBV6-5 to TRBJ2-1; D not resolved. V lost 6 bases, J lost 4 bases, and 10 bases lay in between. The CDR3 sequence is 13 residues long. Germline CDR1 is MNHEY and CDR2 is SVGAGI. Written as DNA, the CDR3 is TGTGCCAGCAGGAGGAACAGTTACAATGAGCAGTTCTTC. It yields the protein CASRRNSYNEQFF.

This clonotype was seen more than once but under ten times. CDR3 loop: CASSLGFGTGPYEQYF. The CDR3 coding sequence is TGCGCCAGCAGCTTGGGTTTCGGGACTGGCCCCTACGAGCAGTACTTC. The chain carries TRBV5-1 and TRBJ2-7, with D perhaps TRBD2 (6 bases). This CDR3 region has 16 residues. V was cut by 0 bases and J by 2 bases, with 15 bases left in between. Germline CDR1 and CDR2: SGHRS and YFSETQ.

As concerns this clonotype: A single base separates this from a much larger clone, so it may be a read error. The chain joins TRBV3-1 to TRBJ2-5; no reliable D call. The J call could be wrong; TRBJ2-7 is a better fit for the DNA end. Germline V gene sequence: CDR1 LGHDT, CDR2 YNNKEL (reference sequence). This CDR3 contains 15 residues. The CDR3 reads CASSLISGTIHEQYF. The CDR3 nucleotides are TGTGCCAGCAGCCTTATTTCGGGCACGATCCACGAGCAGTACTTC.

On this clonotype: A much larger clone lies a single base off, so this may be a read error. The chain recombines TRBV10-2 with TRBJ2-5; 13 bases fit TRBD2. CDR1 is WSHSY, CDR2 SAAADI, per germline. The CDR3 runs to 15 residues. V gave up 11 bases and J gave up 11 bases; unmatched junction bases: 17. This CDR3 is CAAQTGLAGYNEQYF. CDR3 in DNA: TGCGCCGCCCAAACGGGACTAGCGGGATACAATGAGCAGTACTTC.

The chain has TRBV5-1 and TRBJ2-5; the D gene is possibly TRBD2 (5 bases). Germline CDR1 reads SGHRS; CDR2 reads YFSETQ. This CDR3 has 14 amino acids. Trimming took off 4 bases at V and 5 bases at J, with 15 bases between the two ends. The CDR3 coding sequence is TGCGCCAGCAGCCCGCGGACTGCTAGTGAGACCCAGTACTTC. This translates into CASSPRTASETQYF.

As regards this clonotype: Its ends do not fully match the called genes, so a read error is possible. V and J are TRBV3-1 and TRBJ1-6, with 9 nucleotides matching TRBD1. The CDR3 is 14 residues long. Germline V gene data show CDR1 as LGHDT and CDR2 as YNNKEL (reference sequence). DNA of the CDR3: TGTGCCAGCAGCCGACAGGGGGTTGATTCACCCCCCCACTTT. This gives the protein CASSRQGVDSPPHF.

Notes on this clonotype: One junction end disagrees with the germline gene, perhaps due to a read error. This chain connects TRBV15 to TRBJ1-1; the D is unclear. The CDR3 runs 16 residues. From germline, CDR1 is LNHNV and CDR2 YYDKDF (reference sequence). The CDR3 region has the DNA TGTGCCACCAGCAGAAAACCCTGGGTCGTGAACACTAAAGCTTTCTTT. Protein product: CATSRKPWVVNTKAFF.

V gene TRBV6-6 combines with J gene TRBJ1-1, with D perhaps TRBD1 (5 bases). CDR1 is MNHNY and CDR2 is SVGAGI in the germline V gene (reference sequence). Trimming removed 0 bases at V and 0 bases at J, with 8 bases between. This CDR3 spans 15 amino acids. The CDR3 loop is CASSYSGPLNTEAFF. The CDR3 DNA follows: TGTGCCAGCAGTTACTCGGGGCCGCTGAACACTGAAGCTTTCTTT.

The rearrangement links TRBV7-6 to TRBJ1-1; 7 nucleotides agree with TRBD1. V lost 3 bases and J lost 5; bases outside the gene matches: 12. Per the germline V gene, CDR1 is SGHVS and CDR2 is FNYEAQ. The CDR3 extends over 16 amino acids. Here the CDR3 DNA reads TGTGCCAGCAGCTTTAGGAGGGGGCGGATTATGACTGAAGCTTTCTTT. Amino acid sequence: CASSFRRGRIMTEAFF. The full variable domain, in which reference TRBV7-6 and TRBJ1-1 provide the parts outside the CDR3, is GAGVSQSPRYKVTKRGQDVALRCDPISGHVSLYWYRQALGQGPEFLTYFNYEAQQDKSGLPNDRFSAERPEGSISTLTIQRTEQRDSAMYRCASSFRRGRIMTEAFFGQGTRLTVV.

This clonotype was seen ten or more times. CDR3 protein: CAISAGGNEQFF. Here the CDR3 DNA reads TGTGCCATCAGTGCAGGAGGCAATGAGCAGTTCTTC. The V gene is TRBV10-3, the J gene TRBJ2-1, with TRBD2 as a possible D gene (5 bases). Trimming removed 4 bases at V and 6 bases at J, with 7 bases between. This CDR3 has 12 residues. Germline V lookup: CDR1 ENHRY, CDR2 SYGVKD.

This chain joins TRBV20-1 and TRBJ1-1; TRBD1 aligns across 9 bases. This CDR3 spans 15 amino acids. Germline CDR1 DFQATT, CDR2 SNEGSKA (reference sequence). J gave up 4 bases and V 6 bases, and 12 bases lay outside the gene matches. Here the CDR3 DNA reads TGCAGTGCGAGGGACAGGGTCGTTGGGGGCACTGAAGCTTTCTTT. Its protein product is CSARDRVVGGTEAFF.

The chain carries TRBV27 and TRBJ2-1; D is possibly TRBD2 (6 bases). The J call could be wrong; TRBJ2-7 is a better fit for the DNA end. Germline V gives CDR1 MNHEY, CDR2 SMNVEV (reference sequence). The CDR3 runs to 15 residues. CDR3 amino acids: CASSLTSRGYNEQYF. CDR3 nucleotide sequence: TGTGCCAGCAGTTTAACTAGCCGAGGGTACAATGAGCAGTACTTC.